What follows are 25 T cell receptor beta chains derived from one specimen sequenced in a study of T cell responses to AZD1222 COVID-19 vaccine. Some clones are missing from TCRdb's copy, which holds only in-frame ones; the method was immunoSEQ multiplex PCR. The sample has roughly 150,000 clones; 90% are singletons. The sequencing here drew on peripheral blood, taken on day 0 of AZD1222 vaccination. The receptors come from an adult in good health.

The V and J genes are TRBV7-6 and TRBJ2-2; TRBD2 matches 13 bases. CDR1 is SGHVS and CDR2 is FNYEAQ in the germline V gene. V trimming: 4 bases; J trimming: 1 base; junction bases outside the gene matches: 3. The CDR3 consists of 17 residues. The DNA for the CDR3 is TGTGCCAGCAGCTACGGGACTAGCGGGATGAACACCGGGGAGCTGTTTTTT. Translation gives CASSYGTSGMNTGELFF.

This chain joins TRBV4-1 and TRBJ1-5; perhaps TRBD1 as D (5 bases). The germline V gene encodes CDR1 MGHRA and CDR2 YSYEKL. The CDR3 spans 18 residues. The V and J ends lost 0 bases and 0 bases respectively, with 15 bases between them. CDR3 nucleotides: TGCGCCAGCAGCCAAGACGGGGCTCTACCGGGTAGCAATCAGCCCCAGCATTTT. Translated, it gives CASSQDGALPGSNQPQHF.

In DNA form, the CDR3 reads TGTGCCAGCAGTTACGGACAGGGGTCCAACTATGGCTACACCTTC. This codes for CASSYGQGSNYGYTF. The chain is built from TRBV28 and TRBJ1-2, with 9 bases identical to TRBD1. From germline, CDR1 is MDHEN and CDR2 SYDVKM. This CDR3 contains 15 residues. With V trimmed by 4 bases and J by 2 bases, 5 bases remained unmatched.

The rearrangement links TRBV6-5 to TRBJ1-4; D is perhaps TRBD1 (5 bases). Germline V CDR1 and CDR2: MNHEY, SVGAGI. There are 16 residues in the CDR3. The ends were cut back, 0 bases at V and 7 bases at J, with 15 bases in the middle. The DNA for the CDR3 is TGTGCCAGCAGTTACTCTACGGGGCTAGGGGCTGAAAAACTGTTTTTT. Protein: CASSYSTGLGAEKLFF.

The CDR3 DNA is TGTGCCAGCAGCCAAGATATAGCGGGGCTCCCCTACGAGCAGTACTTC. Translating it yields CASSQDIAGLPYEQYF. The rearrangement uses TRBV14 and TRBJ2-7; 8 nucleotides agree with TRBD2. Trimming removed 0 bases from V and 2 bases from J; junction bases left unmatched: 6. The CDR3 is 16 amino acids. Germline V lookup: CDR1 SGHDN, CDR2 FVKESK.

This rearrangement joins TRBV3-1 (or the pseudogene TRBV3-2) to TRBJ2-1; 10 bases match TRBD2. This CDR3 contains 16 residues. With 4 bases clipped from V and 4 bases from J, the junction kept 7 bases outside the gene matches. From germline, CDR1 is LGHDT and CDR2 YNNKEL (reference sequence). CDR3 sequence reads: CASSPTLAGLYNEQFF. The CDR3 DNA reads TGTGCCAGCAGCCCCACACTAGCGGGGTTATACAATGAGCAGTTCTTC.

This chain links TRBV21-1 with TRBJ2-7. TRBV21-1 is shown as a pseudogene. The CDR3 is made up of 16 amino acids. Here the CDR3 reads CASSKRVEGPPVEQYF. Written as DNA, the CDR3 is TGTGCCAGCAGCAAAAGGGTTGAGGGGCCCCCTGTCGAGCAGTACTTC.

V and J are TRBV27 and TRBJ1-5; the D gene is possibly TRBD1 (5 bases). Germline lookup yields CDR1 MNHEY and CDR2 SMNVEV (reference sequence). This CDR3 spans 14 amino acids. V was clipped by 7 bases and J by 4 bases, with 14 bases between them. This chain's CDR3 is CASNRQGRNQPQHF. Written as DNA, the CDR3 is TGTGCCAGCAATCGGCAGGGCAGGAATCAGCCCCAGCATTTT.

This rearrangement joins TRBV28 to TRBJ1-1; the D is unclear. V lost 1 base to trimming and J lost 6 bases, with 12 bases between them. Germline CDR1 and CDR2: MDHEN and SYDVKM. The CDR3 covers 14 residues. The CDR3 sequence is CASSLSRDLAEAFF. In DNA form, the CDR3 reads TGTGCCAGCAGTTTATCTCGGGATTTGGCTGAAGCTTTCTTT.

The V and J genes are TRBV18 and TRBJ2-7; 11 bases map to TRBD1. From germline, CDR1 is KGHSH and CDR2 LQKENI. J gave up 3 bases and V 8 bases, and 3 bases lay outside the gene matches. The CDR3 spans 13 residues. CDR3 in DNA: TGTGCCAGCCGAGGGACAGGGGGCTACGAGCAGTACTTC. Translation: CASRGTGGYEQYF.

V and J are TRBV11-2 and TRBJ2-5; possibly TRBD2 for D (6 bases). Germline V gives CDR1 SGHAT, CDR2 FQNNGV. The CDR3 runs 16 residues. Trimming took off 0 bases at V and 1 base at J, with 12 bases between the two ends. Here the CDR3 DNA reads TGTGCCAGCAGCTTAGAGATTAGCGGAACCCAAGAGACCCAGTACTTC. Translation: CASSLEISGTQETQYF.

CDR3: CASSVKRQGWTEAFF. For the CDR3, the DNA is TGTGCCAGTAGTGTAAAAAGACAGGGCTGGACTGAAGCTTTCTTT. V is TRBV19 and J is TRBJ1-1; the match to TRBD1 covers 7 bases. V trimming: 5 bases; J trimming: 5 bases; junction bases outside the gene matches: 11. The CDR3 loop spans 15 amino acids. Looked up from germline, CDR1 is LNHDA and CDR2 is SQIVND (reference sequence).

The chain combines TRBV4-2 with TRBJ1-2; D is uncertain. Germline assignment: CDR1 LGHNA and CDR2 YNFKEQ. The CDR3 contains 15 residues. V was clipped by 1 base and J by 0 bases, with 9 bases between them. CDR3 loop: CASSQVAASNYGYTF. The DNA for the CDR3 is TGTGCCAGCAGCCAAGTGGCGGCATCTAACTATGGCTACACCTTC.

This chain uses TRBV7-2 with TRBJ2-7; 8 nucleotides match TRBD2. The CDR3 runs 15 residues. CDR1 and CDR2 from the germline V gene are SGHTA and FQGNSA. Germline trimming cut 1 base from V and 2 bases from J; bases unmatched to any gene: 4. The CDR3: CASSLGAGATYEQYF. The CDR3 DNA reads as TGTGCCAGCAGCTTAGGAGCGGGAGCGACCTACGAGCAGTACTTC.

The rearrangement joins TRBV27 to TRBJ2-1; D not resolved. The CDR3 totals 13 residues. Germline loops: CDR1 MNHEY, CDR2 SMNVEV (reference sequence). Between the trimmed V and J ends, which lost 7 bases and 0 bases, there was a span of 7 bases. The CDR3: CASKSSSYNEQFF. The CDR3 DNA reads TGTGCCAGCAAGTCAAGCTCCTACAATGAGCAGTTCTTC.

The J gene is TRBJ2-1, the V gene TRBV7-8; D is unclear. CDR1 SGHVS and CDR2 FQNEAQ come from the germline V gene. V dropped 3 bases and J dropped 1 base, with 10 bases sitting between them. The CDR3 runs to 15 residues. This chain's CDR3 is CASSFLRVSYNEQFF. The CDR3, as DNA: TGTGCCAGCAGCTTTTTACGGGTTTCCTACAATGAGCAGTTCTTC. Full variable domain (missing parts from reference TRBV7-8 and TRBJ2-1): GAGVSQSPRYKVAKRGQDVALRCDPISGHVSLFWYQQALGQGPEFLTYFQNEAQLDKSGLPSDRFFAERPEGSVSTLKIQRTQQEDSAVYLCASSFLRVSYNEQFFGPGTRLTVL.

The gene calls are TRBV27 and TRBJ2-1; a weak D match, TRBD1 (5 bases). The CDR3 has 13 residues. Germline V CDR1 and CDR2: MNHEY, SMNVEV (reference sequence). Trimming cost V 3 bases and J 10 bases, with 13 bases left between them. The CDR3 protein is CASSFLGQGEQFF. DNA of the CDR3: TGTGCCAGCAGTTTCCTGGGGCAGGGCGAGCAGTTCTTC.

This chain joins TRBV28 and TRBJ2-3; D might be TRBD1 or TRBD2, each matching 5 bases. Looked up from germline, CDR1 is MDHEN and CDR2 is SYDVKM. V was clipped by 5 bases and J by 1 base, with 10 bases between them. This CDR3 contains 14 residues. The CDR3 coding sequence is TGTGCCAGCAGTGAGGGGTGGGGCACAGATACGCAGTATTTT. This codes for CASSEGWGTDTQYF.

Remarks on this clone: The junction differs from germline at one of its ends, possibly a read error. The CDR3 coding sequence is TGTGCCAGTAGTAGCTCGACAGGGGTACTACCTCCGCCCCGGCATTTT. This sequence encodes CASSSSTGVLPPPRHF. The chain carries TRBV19 and TRBJ1-5; 8 bases are a match to TRBD1. Germline V gene data show CDR1 as LNHDA and CDR2 as SQIVND (reference sequence). This CDR3 region has 16 residues.

The chain employs TRBV15 and TRBJ1-3; D uncertain. The CDR3 spans 15 residues. Trimming pared 0 bases from V and 0 bases from J, leaving 6 bases between. From germline, CDR1 is LNHNV and CDR2 YYDKDF (reference sequence). CDR3 protein: CATSRDGNSGNTIYF. The CDR3 nucleotides are TGTGCCACCAGCAGAGACGGAAACTCTGGAAACACCATATATTTT. Complete variable domain (other parts from reference TRBV15 and TRBJ1-3): DAMVIQNPRYQVTQFGKPVTLSCSQTLNHNVMYWYQQKSSQAPKLLFHYYDKDFNNEADTPDNFQSRRPNTSFCFLDIRSPGLGDTAMYLCATSRDGNSGNTIYFGEGSWLTVV.

V gene TRBV13 combines with J gene TRBJ2-3; the match to TRBD2 covers 7 bases. Unmatched junction bases numbered 6, after V lost 6 bases and J lost 3 bases. Germline V gene data show CDR1 as PRHDT and CDR2 as FYEKMQ (reference sequence). The CDR3 has 14 amino acids. CDR3 residues: CASRGGPGTDTQYF. The CDR3 coding sequence is TGTGCCAGCAGGGGAGGGCCCGGGACAGATACGCAGTATTTT.

DNA of the CDR3: TGTGCCAGCAGCTTAACCACTCCGGGACAGGGGTTTTTT. As protein: CASSLTTPGQGFF. This rearrangement joins TRBV11-2 to TRBJ2-2, with 9 bases lining up with TRBD1. Per germline, CDR1 SGHAT and CDR2 FQNNGV. This CDR3 is built from 13 residues. The J segment lost 16 bases and the V segment lost 2 bases, leaving 8 bases of the junction unmatched.

This chain's CDR3 is CASSLVIARKDSPLHF. The CDR3 nucleotides are TGTGCCAGCAGCTTAGTGATCGCTCGGAAGGATTCACCCCTCCACTTT. The V and J genes are TRBV7-8 and TRBJ1-6; D gene ambiguous. The CDR3 runs 16 residues. Germline V gene data show CDR1 as SGHVS and CDR2 as FQNEAQ. Trimming took off 1 base at V and 8 bases at J, with 15 bases between the two ends.

This clone occurred once. The V gene is TRBV6-5, the J gene TRBJ1-2; 7 bases match TRBD1. The V and J ends lost 8 bases and 2 bases, in that order; junction bases with no gene match: 11. The CDR3 is 15 residues long. Germline loops: CDR1 MNHEY, CDR2 SVGAGI. The chain's CDR3 is CASGSRDSSNYGYTF. The CDR3 DNA reads TGTGCCAGCGGGTCCCGGGACAGCTCGAACTATGGCTACACCTTC.

The J gene is TRBJ2-7, the V gene TRBV29-1, with 14 bases fitting TRBD2. Per the germline V gene, CDR1 is SQVTM and CDR2 is ANQGSEA. CDR3 size: 16 residues. The ends lost 4 bases at V and 6 bases at J; junction bases unmatched: 11. CDR3 region: CSVAPGTSGSTREQYF. CDR3 DNA: TGCAGCGTTGCCCCCGGGACTAGCGGGAGTACTCGCGAGCAGTACTTC.